The present T cell receptor beta chain was sequenced within a study of blood T cell repertoires in COVID-19. Across the whole study: Samples representing acute and convalescent COVID-19 were sourced from the United States, Italy and Spain. Sources were T cells, B-cell-depleted T cells, or PBMCs; the material itself was cDNA or gDNA.

Profiling relied on immunoSEQ multiplex PCR, and the TCRdb table lists in-frame clones only, not all of them. The top ten hold over 1.1% of the sample, which has around 130,000 clones, approximately 84% seen once. Germline loops: CDR1 MNHEY, CDR2 SMNVEV (reference sequence). The V gene lost 6 bases and the J gene lost 4 bases, with 13 bases spanning the gap. CDR3 size: 14 residues. The TCR sequence derives from a man aged 60 to 75 with acute or convalescent COVID-19. The sequencing input was peripheral blood. This chain uses TRBV27 with TRBJ1-3; D unclear. The CDR3 loop reads CASRTLTEGNTIYF. The CDR3 DNA reads TGTGCCAGCAGAACACTAACGGAAGGAAACACCATATATTTT.